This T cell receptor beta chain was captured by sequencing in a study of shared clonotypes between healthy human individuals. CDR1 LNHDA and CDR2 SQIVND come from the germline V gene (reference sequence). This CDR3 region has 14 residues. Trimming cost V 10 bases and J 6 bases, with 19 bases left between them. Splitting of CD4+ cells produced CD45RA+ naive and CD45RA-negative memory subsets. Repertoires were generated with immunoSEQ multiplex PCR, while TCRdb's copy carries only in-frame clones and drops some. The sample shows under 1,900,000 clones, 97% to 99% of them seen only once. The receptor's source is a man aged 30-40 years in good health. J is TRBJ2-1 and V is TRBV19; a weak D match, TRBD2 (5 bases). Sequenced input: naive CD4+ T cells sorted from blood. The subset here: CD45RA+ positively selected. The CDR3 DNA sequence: TGTGCCACAGCCGGACTTACCTTATTCAATGAGCAGTTCTTC. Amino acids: CATAGLTLFNEQFF.